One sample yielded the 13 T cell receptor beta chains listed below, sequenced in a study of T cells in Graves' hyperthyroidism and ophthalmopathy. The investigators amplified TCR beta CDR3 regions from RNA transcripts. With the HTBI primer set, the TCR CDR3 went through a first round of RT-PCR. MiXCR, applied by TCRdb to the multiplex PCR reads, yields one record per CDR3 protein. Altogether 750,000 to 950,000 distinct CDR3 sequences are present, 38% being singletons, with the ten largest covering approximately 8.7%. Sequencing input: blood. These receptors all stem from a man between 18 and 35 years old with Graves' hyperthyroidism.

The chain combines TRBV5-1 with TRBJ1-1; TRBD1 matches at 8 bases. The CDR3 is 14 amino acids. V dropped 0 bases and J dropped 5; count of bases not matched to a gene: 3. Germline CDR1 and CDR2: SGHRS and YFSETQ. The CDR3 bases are TGCGCCAGCAGCTTGGGGACAGGGCAAACTGAAGCTTTCTTT. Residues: CASSLGTGQTEAFF.

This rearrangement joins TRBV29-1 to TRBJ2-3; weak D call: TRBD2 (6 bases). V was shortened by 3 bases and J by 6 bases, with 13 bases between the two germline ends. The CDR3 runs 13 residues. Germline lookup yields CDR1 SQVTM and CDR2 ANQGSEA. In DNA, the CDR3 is TGCAGCGTTGACGACGGAGGAGGGGATACGCAGTATTTT. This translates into CSVDDGGGDTQYF.

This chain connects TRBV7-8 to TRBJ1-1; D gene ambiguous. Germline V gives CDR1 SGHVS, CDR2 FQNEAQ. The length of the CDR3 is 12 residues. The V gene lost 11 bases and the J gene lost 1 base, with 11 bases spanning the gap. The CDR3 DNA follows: TGTGCCTGGAGTGAGGGGAACACTGAAGCTTTCTTT. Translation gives CAWSEGNTEAFF.

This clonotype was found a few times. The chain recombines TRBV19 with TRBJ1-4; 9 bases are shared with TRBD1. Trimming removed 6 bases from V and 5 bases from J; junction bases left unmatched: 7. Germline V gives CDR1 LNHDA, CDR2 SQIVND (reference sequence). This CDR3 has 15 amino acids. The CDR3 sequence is CASRRLTGGNEKLFF. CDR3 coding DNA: TGTGCCAGTAGACGCCTGACAGGGGGGAATGAAAAACTGTTTTTT.

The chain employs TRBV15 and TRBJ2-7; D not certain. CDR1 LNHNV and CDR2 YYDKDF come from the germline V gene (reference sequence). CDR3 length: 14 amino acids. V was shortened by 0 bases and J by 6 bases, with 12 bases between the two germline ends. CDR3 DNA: TGTGCCACCAGCAGAGATGCACGGTTTGGCGAGCAGTACTTC. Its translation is CATSRDARFGEQYF.

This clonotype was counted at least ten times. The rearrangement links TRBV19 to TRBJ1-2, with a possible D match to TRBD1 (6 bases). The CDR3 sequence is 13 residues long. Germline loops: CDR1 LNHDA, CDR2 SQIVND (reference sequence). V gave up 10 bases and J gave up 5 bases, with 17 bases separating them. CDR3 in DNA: TGTGCCACCGGAGGGGCAGGGGCGTATGGCTACACCTTC. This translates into CATGGAGAYGYTF.

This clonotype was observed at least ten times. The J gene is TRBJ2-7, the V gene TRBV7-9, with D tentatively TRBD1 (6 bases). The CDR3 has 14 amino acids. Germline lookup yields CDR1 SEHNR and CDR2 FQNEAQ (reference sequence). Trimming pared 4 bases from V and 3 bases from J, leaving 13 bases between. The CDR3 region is CASSSSPRGYEQYF. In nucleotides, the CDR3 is TGTGCCAGCAGCTCGAGTCCCAGGGGCTACGAGCAGTACTTC.

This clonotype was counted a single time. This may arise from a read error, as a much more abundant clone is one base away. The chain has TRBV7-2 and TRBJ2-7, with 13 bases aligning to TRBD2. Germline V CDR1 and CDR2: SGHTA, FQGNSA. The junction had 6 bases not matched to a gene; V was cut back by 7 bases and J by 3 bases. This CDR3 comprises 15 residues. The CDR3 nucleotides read TGTGCCAGCAACCAGGGACTAGCGGGAAACTACGAGCAGTACTTC. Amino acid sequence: CASNQGLAGNYEQYF.

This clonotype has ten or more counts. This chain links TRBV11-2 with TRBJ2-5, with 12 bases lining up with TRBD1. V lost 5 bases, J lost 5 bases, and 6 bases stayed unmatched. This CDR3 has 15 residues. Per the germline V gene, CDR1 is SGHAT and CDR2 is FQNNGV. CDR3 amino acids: CASSDGTGGRETQYF. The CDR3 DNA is TGTGCCAGCAGCGACGGGACAGGGGGCCGGGAGACCCAGTACTTC.

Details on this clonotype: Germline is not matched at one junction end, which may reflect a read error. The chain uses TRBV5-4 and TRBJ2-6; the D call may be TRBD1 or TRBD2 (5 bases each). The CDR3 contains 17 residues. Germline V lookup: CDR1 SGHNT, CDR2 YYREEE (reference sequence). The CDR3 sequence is CASSWPGPSSGANVLTF. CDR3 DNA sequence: TGTGCCAGCAGCTGGCCGGGACCCAGCTCTGGGGCCAACGTCCTAACTTTC.

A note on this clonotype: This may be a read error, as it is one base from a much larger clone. The CDR3 region is CSVEDRGGGFNYGYTF. For the CDR3, the DNA is TGCAGCGTTGAAGATCGAGGGGGAGGGTTTAACTATGGCTACACCTTC. The chain is built from TRBV29-1 and TRBJ1-2; D may be TRBD1 (6 bases). Germline V gene lookup returns CDR1 SQVTM and CDR2 ANQGSEA. V was clipped by 0 bases and J by 1 base, with 15 bases between them. This CDR3 contains 16 residues.

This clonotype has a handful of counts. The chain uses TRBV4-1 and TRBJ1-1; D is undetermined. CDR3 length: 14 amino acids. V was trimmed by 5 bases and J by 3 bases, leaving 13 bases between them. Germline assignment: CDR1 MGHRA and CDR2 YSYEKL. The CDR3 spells CASSKNVPDTEAFF. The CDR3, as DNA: TGCGCCAGCAGCAAGAACGTGCCCGACACTGAAGCTTTCTTT.

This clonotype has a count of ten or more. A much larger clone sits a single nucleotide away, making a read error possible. CDR3 sequence: CANGRDRGHEKLFF. The CDR3 DNA reads as TGTGCCAACGGCCGGGACAGGGGGCATGAAAAACTGTTTTTT. The rearrangement links TRBV2 to TRBJ1-4, with TRBD1 matching 12 bases. V gave up 10 bases and J gave up 6 bases; unmatched junction bases: 6. Per the germline V gene, CDR1 is SNHLY and CDR2 is FYNNEI. CDR3 size: 14 residues.